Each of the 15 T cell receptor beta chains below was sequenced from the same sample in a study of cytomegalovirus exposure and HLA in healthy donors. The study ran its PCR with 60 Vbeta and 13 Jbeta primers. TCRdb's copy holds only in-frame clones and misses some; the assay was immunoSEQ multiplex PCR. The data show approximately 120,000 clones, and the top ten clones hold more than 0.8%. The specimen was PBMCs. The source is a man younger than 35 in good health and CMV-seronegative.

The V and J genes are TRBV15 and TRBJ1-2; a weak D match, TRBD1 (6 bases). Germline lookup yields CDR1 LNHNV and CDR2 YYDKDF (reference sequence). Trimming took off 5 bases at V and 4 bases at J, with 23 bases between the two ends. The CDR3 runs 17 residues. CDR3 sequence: CATSDTVKTGNLYGYTF. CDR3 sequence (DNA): TGTGCCACCAGCGACACCGTAAAAACAGGGAACCTCTATGGCTACACCTTC.

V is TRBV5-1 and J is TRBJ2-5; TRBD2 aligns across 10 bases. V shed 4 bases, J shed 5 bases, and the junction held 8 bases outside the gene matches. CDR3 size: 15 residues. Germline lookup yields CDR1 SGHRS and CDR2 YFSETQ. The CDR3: CASSPERGGMETQYF. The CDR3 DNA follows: TGCGCCAGCAGCCCTGAGCGGGGGGGGATGGAGACCCAGTACTTC.

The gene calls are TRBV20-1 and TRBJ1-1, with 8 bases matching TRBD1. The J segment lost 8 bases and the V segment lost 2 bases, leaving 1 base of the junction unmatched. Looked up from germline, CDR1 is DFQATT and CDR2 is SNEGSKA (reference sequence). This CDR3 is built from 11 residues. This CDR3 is CSARRDREAFF. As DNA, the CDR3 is TGCAGTGCTAGACGGGACAGGGAAGCTTTCTTT.

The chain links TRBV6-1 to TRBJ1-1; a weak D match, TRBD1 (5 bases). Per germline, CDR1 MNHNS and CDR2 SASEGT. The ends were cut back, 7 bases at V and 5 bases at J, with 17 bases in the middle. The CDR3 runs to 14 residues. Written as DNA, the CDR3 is TGTGCCAGCAAGGCGCGGGACTTTCGGACTGAAGCTTTCTTT. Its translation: CASKARDFRTEAFF.

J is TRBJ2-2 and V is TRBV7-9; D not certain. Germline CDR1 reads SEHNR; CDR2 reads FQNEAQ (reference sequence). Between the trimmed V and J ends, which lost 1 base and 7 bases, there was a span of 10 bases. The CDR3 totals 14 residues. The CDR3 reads CASSLVEPGGELFF. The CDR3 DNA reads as TGTGCCAGCAGCTTAGTTGAGCCTGGCGGGGAGCTGTTTTTT.

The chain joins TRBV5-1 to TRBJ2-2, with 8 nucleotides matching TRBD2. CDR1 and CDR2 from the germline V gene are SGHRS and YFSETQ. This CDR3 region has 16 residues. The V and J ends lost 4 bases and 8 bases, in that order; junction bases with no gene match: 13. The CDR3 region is CASSPSGGPVWGELFF. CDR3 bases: TGCGCCAGCAGCCCTTCGGGGGGGCCGGTATGGGGGGAGCTGTTTTTT.

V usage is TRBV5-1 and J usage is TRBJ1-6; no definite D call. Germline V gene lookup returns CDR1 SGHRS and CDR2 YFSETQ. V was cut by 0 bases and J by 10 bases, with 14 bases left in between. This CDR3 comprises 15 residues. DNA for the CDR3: TGCGCCAGCAGCTTGGATGCGGCAGCTCGATCACCCCTCCACTTT. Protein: CASSLDAAARSPLHF.

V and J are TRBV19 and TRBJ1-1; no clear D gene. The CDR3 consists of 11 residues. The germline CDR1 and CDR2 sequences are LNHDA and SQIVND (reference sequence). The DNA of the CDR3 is TGTGGTGCGGGGATGAACACTGAAGCTTTCTTT. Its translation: CGAGMNTEAFF. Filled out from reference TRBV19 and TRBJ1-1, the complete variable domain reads DGGITQSPKYLFRKEGQNVTLSCEQNLNHDAMYWYRQDPGQGLRLIYYSQIVNDFQKGDIAEGYSVSREKKESFPLTVTSAQKNPTAFYLCGAGMNTEAFFGQGTRLTVV.

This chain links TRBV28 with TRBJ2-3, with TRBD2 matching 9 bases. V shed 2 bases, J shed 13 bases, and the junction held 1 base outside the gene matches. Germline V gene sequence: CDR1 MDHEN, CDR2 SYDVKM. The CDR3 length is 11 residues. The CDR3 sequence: CASSLGTSKYF. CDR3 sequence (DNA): TGTGCCAGCAGTTTAGGGACTAGCAAGTATTTT.

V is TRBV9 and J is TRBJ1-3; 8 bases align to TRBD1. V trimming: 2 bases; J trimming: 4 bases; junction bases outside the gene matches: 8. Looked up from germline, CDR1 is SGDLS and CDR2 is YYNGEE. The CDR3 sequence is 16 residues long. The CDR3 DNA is TGTGCCAGCAGCGTCCACGGACAGGGTATCGGAAACACCATATATTTT. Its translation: CASSVHGQGIGNTIYF.

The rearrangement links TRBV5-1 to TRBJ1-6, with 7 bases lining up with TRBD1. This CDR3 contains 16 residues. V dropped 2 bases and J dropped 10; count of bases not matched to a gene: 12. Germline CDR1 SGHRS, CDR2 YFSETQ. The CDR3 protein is CASSLQGRGHRSPLHF. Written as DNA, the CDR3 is TGCGCCAGCAGCTTACAGGGGAGAGGGCATCGATCACCCCTCCACTTT.

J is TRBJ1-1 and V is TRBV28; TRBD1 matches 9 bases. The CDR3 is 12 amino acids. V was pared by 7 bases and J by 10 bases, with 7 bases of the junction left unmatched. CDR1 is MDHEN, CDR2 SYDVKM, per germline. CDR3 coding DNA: TGTGCCAGCATCGGAAACAGGGGGCGAGCTTTCTTT. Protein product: CASIGNRGRAFF.

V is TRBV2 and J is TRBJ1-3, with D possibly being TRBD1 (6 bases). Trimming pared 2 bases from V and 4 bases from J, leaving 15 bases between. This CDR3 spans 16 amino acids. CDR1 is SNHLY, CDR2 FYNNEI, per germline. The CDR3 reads CASSEFRGADGNTIYF. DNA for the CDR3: TGTGCCAGCAGTGAATTTCGGGGGGCGGACGGAAACACCATATATTTT.

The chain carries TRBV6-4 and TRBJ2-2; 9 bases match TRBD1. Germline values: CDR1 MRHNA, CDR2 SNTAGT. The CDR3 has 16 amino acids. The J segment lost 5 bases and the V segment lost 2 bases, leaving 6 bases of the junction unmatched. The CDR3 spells CASSDPTGGGTGELFF. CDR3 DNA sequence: TGTGCCAGCAGTGACCCCACAGGGGGCGGAACCGGGGAGCTGTTTTTT.

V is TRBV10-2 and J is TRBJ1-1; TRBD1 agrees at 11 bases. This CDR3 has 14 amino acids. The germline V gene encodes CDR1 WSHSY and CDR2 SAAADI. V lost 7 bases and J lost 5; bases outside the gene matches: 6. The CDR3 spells CASNGQGAGTEAFF. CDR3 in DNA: TGCGCCAGCAATGGACAGGGGGCAGGGACTGAAGCTTTCTTT.